This entry describes one TCR beta chain. The entry originates in a study of blood T cell repertoires in COVID-19. In the study overall: T cells, B-cell-depleted T cells, or PBMCs supplied cDNA or gDNA.

V dropped 0 bases and J dropped 4 bases, with 13 bases sitting between them. Per the germline V gene, CDR1 is SGHRS and CDR2 is YFSETQ. CDR3 length: 15 amino acids. In assigning cohorts, the study relied on participant-reported clinical history. Method: immunoSEQ multiplex PCR; TCRdb's copy keeps in-frame clones and lacks some. The repertoire holds about 380,000 clones, with 88% as singletons. The sequence came from a woman between 18 and 29 years old who had recovered from COVID-19. Sequenced sample: PBMCs or T cells enriched from blood (not recorded which). The chain links TRBV5-1 to TRBJ2-5; a possible D gene is TRBD1 (6 bases). The CDR3 DNA reads TGCGCCAGCAGCTTGGCAGGGGCGATGGGAGAGACCCAGTACTTC. This encodes CASSLAGAMGETQYF.